What follows describes a single TCR beta chain. This sample is part of a study of T-cell memory formation after mild COVID-19. Overall study context: For the most part, TCR clusters were specific to one donor.

Per the germline V gene, CDR1 is SGHRS and CDR2 is YFSETQ. With V trimmed by 6 bases and J by 7 bases, 7 bases remained unmatched. The length of the CDR3 is 14 residues. TCRdb passed the 5' RACE reads through MiXCR, listing each CDR3 protein once. The table includes a few hundred thousand distinct CDR3 sequences, 20% to 25% detected once. V gene TRBV5-1 combines with J gene TRBJ2-1, with 10 nucleotides matching TRBD1. This receptor was identified in a man younger than 30 who had mild COVID-19 (a few samples of this study predate the infection). Cell type and time point are not known. The sequencing sample was made of PBMCs or a T cell subset sorted from them (not recorded which). In nucleotides, the CDR3 is TGCGCCAGCAACAAAAGACAGGGGGCAAATGAGCAGTTCTTC. It codes for CASNKRQGANEQFF.